The 21 T cell receptor beta chains given below trace back to one sample, sequenced in a study of blood T cell repertoires in COVID-19. TCRdb's table, derived via immunoSEQ multiplex PCR, lists solely in-frame clones and lacks some. The sample records under 200,000 clones, around 74% being singletons. The source material was peripheral blood. The origin of the receptors is a woman aged 60-75 years with COVID-19, enrolled during active disease.

This clone was picked up one time. The rearrangement links TRBV5-4 to TRBJ2-1; TRBD2 matches 13 bases. This CDR3 has 18 residues. Germline lookup yields CDR1 SGHNT and CDR2 YYREEE (reference sequence). With 5 bases clipped from V and 0 bases from J, the junction kept 8 bases outside the gene matches. The DNA of the CDR3 is TGTGCCAGCAGTAGCGGGACTAGCGGGATAGCCTCCTACAATGAGCAGTTCTTC. This codes for CASSSGTSGIASYNEQFF.

In its sample, this clone was seen once. The genes are TRBV28 and TRBJ2-7, with D possibly being TRBD1 (6 bases). The germline V and J ends were trimmed by 7 bases and 1 base, with 14 bases remaining between them. This CDR3 spans 14 amino acids. Germline V gene lookup returns CDR1 MDHEN and CDR2 SYDVKM. CDR3 nucleotide sequence: TGTGCCAGCACCCGGGCAGGGGTTTCCTACGAGCAGTACGTC. Protein sequence: CASTRAGVSYEQYV.

This clone was seen once. The chain recombines TRBV5-1 with TRBJ2-1, with TRBD2 identical over 9 bases. This CDR3 is built from 15 residues. Germline-derived CDR1 and CDR2 are SGHRS and YFSETQ. J was trimmed by 6 bases and V by 3 bases; bases with no gene match: 7. This CDR3 reads CASSSLAGSSNEQFF. CDR3 in DNA: TGCGCCAGCAGCTCTCTAGCGGGGAGCAGCAATGAGCAGTTCTTC.

V is TRBV6-6 and J is TRBJ2-1; D unresolved. V was clipped by 3 bases and J by 3 bases, with 9 bases between them. CDR1 and CDR2 from the germline V gene are MNHNY and SVGAGI (reference sequence). The CDR3 is made up of 14 amino acids. The CDR3 DNA follows: TGTGCCAGCAGTTATCAGGTTGGCTACAATGAGCAGTTCTTC. Its translation: CASSYQVGYNEQFF.

This clone has only one observation. The rearrangement uses TRBV2 and TRBJ1-2; 9 nucleotides line up with TRBD1. The germline V gene has CDR1 SNHLY and CDR2 FYNNEI. The CDR3 loop spans 13 amino acids. V trimming: 6 bases; J trimming: 8 bases; junction bases outside the gene matches: 7. This CDR3 reads CASRTGGNGGYTF. As DNA, the CDR3 is TGTGCCAGCAGGACAGGGGGGAATGGCGGCTACACCTTC.

The chain recombines TRBV5-4 with TRBJ1-1, with D hard to call. The ends were cut back, 6 bases at V and 4 bases at J, with 16 bases in the middle. The CDR3 totals 14 residues. CDR1 SGHNT and CDR2 YYREEE come from the germline V gene (reference sequence). CDR3 nucleotide sequence: TGTGCCAGCAACGGGGTCAGGAGAGTCACTGAAGCTTTCTTT. This translates into CASNGVRRVTEAFF.

V usage is TRBV11-2 and J usage is TRBJ2-7, with unresolved D. Per germline, CDR1 SGHAT and CDR2 FQNNGV. The V gene lost 3 bases and the J gene lost 4 bases, with 4 bases spanning the gap. The CDR3 is 11 residues long. The CDR3: CASSLEYEQYF. The CDR3 DNA reads TGTGCCAGCAGCTTGGAGTACGAGCAGTACTTC.

The chain has TRBV29-1 and TRBJ2-1; D may be TRBD2 (5 bases). V was trimmed by 3 bases and J by 12 bases, leaving 12 bases between them. The CDR3 runs to 11 residues. CDR1 SQVTM and CDR2 ANQGSEA come from the germline V gene. The CDR3 protein is CSVDGEKGQFF. CDR3 DNA: TGCAGCGTTGATGGGGAGAAAGGGCAGTTCTTC.

This chain joins TRBV6-2 or TRBV6-3 and TRBJ2-3, with TRBD1 matching over 11 bases. Trimming cost V 1 base and J 4 bases; bases outside gene matches: 1. The CDR3 is 15 amino acids. The germline gives CDR1 MNHEY, CDR2 SVGEGT. CDR3 in DNA: TGTGCCAGCAGTTACTTGGGACAGGGGGCAGATACGCAGTATTTT. This codes for CASSYLGQGADTQYF.

The V gene is TRBV5-1, the J gene TRBJ2-7; D uncertain. Germline V lookup: CDR1 SGHRS, CDR2 YFSETQ. The CDR3 extends over 13 amino acids. Trimming left V 0 bases short and J 3 bases short, with 7 bases between. CDR3 in DNA: TGCGCCAGCAGCTTGGCTGCTAGCTACGAGCAGTACTTC. It yields the protein CASSLAASYEQYF.

The V gene is TRBV29-1, the J gene TRBJ1-4; 8 bases are a match to TRBD1. CDR1 is SQVTM and CDR2 is ANQGSEA in the germline V gene. The CDR3 totals 13 residues. Trimming took 4 bases from V and 2 from J; bases not matched to a gene: 0. In DNA form, the CDR3 reads TGCAGCGTTGCAGGGGGCACTAATGAAAAACTGTTTTTT. Translating it yields CSVAGGTNEKLFF.

This clone was seen only once. V and J are TRBV30 and TRBJ2-1; D is possibly TRBD2 (6 bases). In germline, CDR1 is GTSNPN, CDR2 SVGIG (reference sequence). The V end lost 4 bases, the J end lost 1 base, and 11 bases lay between the germline ends. This CDR3 has 14 amino acids. The CDR3 is CAWNPRGSYNEQFF. The DNA of the CDR3 is TGTGCCTGGAACCCGCGGGGTTCCTACAATGAGCAGTTCTTC.

The CDR3 DNA reads as TGTGCCAGCGGCCCCCTCTTCGTTGTGAACACTGAAGCTTTCTTT. Translating it yields CASGPLFVVNTEAFF. The V and J genes are TRBV28 and TRBJ1-1; D uncertain. Looked up from germline, CDR1 is MDHEN and CDR2 is SYDVKM. The CDR3 length is 15 residues. V lost 8 bases and J 0 bases, leaving 16 bases between the germline ends.

The rearrangement uses TRBV5-1 and TRBJ1-6; D is uncertain. V lost 1 base, J lost 9 bases, and 11 bases lay in between. This CDR3 is 14 amino acids long. Germline V CDR1 and CDR2: SGHRS, YFSETQ. CDR3 sequence reads: CASSLRDYGSPLHF. The CDR3 coding sequence is TGCGCCAGCAGCTTGAGAGACTATGGTTCACCCCTCCACTTT.

The chain uses TRBV5-1 and TRBJ2-5; 12 nucleotides agree with TRBD2. J was trimmed by 2 bases and V by 4 bases; bases with no gene match: 6. Germline V gene sequence: CDR1 SGHRS, CDR2 YFSETQ. The CDR3 consists of 16 residues. The CDR3 sequence is CASSLLAGGSQETQYF. CDR3 bases: TGCGCCAGCAGCCTGCTAGCGGGGGGGAGTCAAGAGACCCAGTACTTC.

The chain couples TRBV10-3 to TRBJ2-3, with TRBD1 matching over 8 bases. From germline, CDR1 is ENHRY and CDR2 SYGVKD. The CDR3 loop spans 15 amino acids. V dropped 7 bases and J dropped 6; count of bases not matched to a gene: 12. The CDR3 sequence: CAINFGQGGTDTQYF. The CDR3 DNA is TGTGCCATCAACTTCGGACAGGGAGGTACGGATACGCAGTATTTT.

The chain couples TRBV6-5 to TRBJ1-1; 8 nucleotides line up with TRBD1. Germline-derived CDR1 and CDR2 are MNHEY and SVGAGI. Unmatched junction bases numbered 9, after V lost 9 bases and J lost 6 bases. CDR3 size: 13 residues. The CDR3 loop reads CASTTDREAEAFF. CDR3 coding DNA: TGTGCCAGTACTACGGACAGGGAGGCTGAAGCTTTCTTT.

The CDR3 loop is CASSLRLAGDYEQYF. The CDR3 coding sequence is TGTGCCAGCAGCTTACGGCTAGCGGGGGACTACGAGCAGTACTTC. The chain carries TRBV7-2 and TRBJ2-7; 10 bases align to TRBD2. V shed 2 bases and J 3 bases; nucleotides not matched to a gene: 4. From germline, CDR1 is SGHTA and CDR2 FQGNSA. CDR3 length equals 15 residues. Full variable domain (remainder filled in from reference TRBV7-2 and TRBJ2-7): GAGVSQSPSNKVTEKGKDVELRCDPISGHTALYWYRQSLGQGLEFLIYFQGNSAPDKSGLPSDRFSAERTGGSVSTLTIQRTQQEDSAVYLCASSLRLAGDYEQYFGPGTRLTVT.

The chain combines TRBV28 with TRBJ1-4, with D unclear. Germline CDR1 MDHEN, CDR2 SYDVKM. Trimming cost V 2 bases and J 8 bases, with 12 bases left between them. The CDR3 length is 14 residues. The CDR3 spells CASSLGGEGEKLFF. CDR3 sequence (DNA): TGTGCCAGCAGTTTAGGCGGGGAGGGCGAAAAACTGTTTTTT.

This rearrangement joins TRBV10-2 to TRBJ2-2; weak D call: TRBD1 (5 bases). The V gene lost 6 bases and the J gene lost 6 bases, with 14 bases spanning the gap. CDR3 size: 14 residues. Germline V gives CDR1 WSHSY, CDR2 SAAADI. CDR3 nucleotides: TGCGCCAGCAGCGCAGGGTTCAGTGCCGGGGAGCTGTTTTTT. It encodes CASSAGFSAGELFF.

V gene TRBV4-1 combines with J gene TRBJ2-2; D remains ambiguous. CDR3 length: 12 amino acids. With 4 bases removed from V and 7 bases from J, the gap between germline ends came to 7 bases. Germline V gene data show CDR1 as MGHRA and CDR2 as YSYEKL. The CDR3 protein is CASSPLFGELFF. The DNA for the CDR3 is TGCGCCAGCAGCCCCCTTTTCGGGGAGCTGTTTTTT.